The entry below describes one T cell receptor beta chain. The sample originates from a study of blood T cell repertoires in COVID-19. About the study: Samples came from the United States, Italy and Spain, spanning acute and convalescent COVID-19. T cells, B-cell-depleted T cells, or PBMCs provided the cDNA or gDNA that served as material.

Original processing notes: How many nucleated cells were present was estimated from reference gene primer amplification. Clones were sequenced by immunoSEQ multiplex PCR, and TCRdb holds only the in-frame ones, with some missing. The V and J calls and the clone size are those of that table, but D and trimming were determined from the DNA. The sample shows about 140,000 clones, around 73% of them seen only once. Trimming left V 5 bases short and J 4 bases short, with 14 bases between. Germline values: CDR1 SGHVS, CDR2 FQNEAQ. CDR3 size: 15 residues. The sequenced sample was peripheral blood. This TCR came from a woman aged 50 to 65 with active or convalescent COVID-19. This rearrangement joins TRBV7-8 to TRBJ2-2, with a tentative D call TRBD1 (6 bases). This CDR3 reads CASSLRDKATGELFF. The CDR3 DNA reads as TGTGCCAGCAGCCTCCGGGACAAAGCCACCGGGGAGCTGTTTTTT.